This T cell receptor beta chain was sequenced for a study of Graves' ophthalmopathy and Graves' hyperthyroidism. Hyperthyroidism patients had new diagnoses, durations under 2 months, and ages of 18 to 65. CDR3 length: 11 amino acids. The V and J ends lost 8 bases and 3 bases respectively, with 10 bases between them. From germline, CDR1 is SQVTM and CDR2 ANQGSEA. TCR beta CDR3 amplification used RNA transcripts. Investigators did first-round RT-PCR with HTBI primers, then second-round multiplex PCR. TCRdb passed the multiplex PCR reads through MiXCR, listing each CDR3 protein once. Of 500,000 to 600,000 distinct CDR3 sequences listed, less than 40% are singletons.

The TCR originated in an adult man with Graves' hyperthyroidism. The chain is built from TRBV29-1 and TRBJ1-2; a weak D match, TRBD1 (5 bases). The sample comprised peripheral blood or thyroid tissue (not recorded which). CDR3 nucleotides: TGCAGCTTGGGAGGGGACTATGGCTACACCTTC. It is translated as CSLGGDYGYTF.